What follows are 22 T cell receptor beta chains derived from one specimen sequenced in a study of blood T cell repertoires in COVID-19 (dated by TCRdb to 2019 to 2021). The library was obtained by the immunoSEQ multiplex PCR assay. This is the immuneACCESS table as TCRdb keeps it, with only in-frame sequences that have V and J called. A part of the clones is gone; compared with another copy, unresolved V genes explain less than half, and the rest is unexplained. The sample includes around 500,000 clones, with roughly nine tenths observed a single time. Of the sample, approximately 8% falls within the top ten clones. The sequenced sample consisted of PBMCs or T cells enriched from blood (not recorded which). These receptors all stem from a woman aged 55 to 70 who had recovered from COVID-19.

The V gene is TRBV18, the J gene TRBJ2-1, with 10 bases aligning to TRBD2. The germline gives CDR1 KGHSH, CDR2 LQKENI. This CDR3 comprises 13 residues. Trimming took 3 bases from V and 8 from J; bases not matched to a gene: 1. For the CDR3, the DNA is TGTGCCAGCTCACCCGGGACTAGCGATGAGCAGTTCTTC. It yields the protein CASSPGTSDEQFF.

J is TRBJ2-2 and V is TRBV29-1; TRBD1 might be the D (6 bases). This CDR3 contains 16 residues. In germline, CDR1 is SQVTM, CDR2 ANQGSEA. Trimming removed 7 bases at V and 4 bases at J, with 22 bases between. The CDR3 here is CSGATPTGTGTGELFF. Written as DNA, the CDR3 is TGCAGCGGAGCCACCCCCACAGGGACGGGCACCGGGGAGCTGTTTTTT.

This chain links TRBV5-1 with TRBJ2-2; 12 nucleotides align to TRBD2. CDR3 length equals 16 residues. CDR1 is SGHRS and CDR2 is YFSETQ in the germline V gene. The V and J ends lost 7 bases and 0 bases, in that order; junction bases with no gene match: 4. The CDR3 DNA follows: TGCGCCAGCCACACTAGCGGGGGGCCGAACACCGGGGAGCTGTTTTTT. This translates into CASHTSGGPNTGELFF.

CDR3 DNA: TGTGCCAGCAGTTTCGGGACAGGGGACACTGAAGCTTTCTTT. It specifies CASSFGTGDTEAFF. J is TRBJ1-1 and V is TRBV11-3, with 10 bases that match TRBD1. This CDR3 is 14 amino acids long. Germline V gene sequence: CDR1 SGHNT, CDR2 YENEEA. V dropped 6 bases and J dropped 3; count of bases not matched to a gene: 4.

CDR3 coding DNA: TGCGCCAGCAGCCAAGTTTTATTAGGCGGGGGGGTGACAGATACGCAGTATTTT. This codes for CASSQVLLGGGVTDTQYF. The chain uses TRBV4-1 and TRBJ2-3, with 9 bases that match TRBD2. From germline, CDR1 is MGHRA and CDR2 YSYEKL. The V and J ends lost 1 base and 3 bases, in that order; junction bases with no gene match: 11. The CDR3 extends over 18 amino acids.

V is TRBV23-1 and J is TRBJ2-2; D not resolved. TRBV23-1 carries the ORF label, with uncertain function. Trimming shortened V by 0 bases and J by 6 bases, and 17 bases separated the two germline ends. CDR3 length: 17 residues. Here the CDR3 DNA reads TGCGCCAGCAGTCAATCGGCGACCCGCGGTGATCCCGGGGAGCTGTTTTTT. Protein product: CASSQSATRGDPGELFF.

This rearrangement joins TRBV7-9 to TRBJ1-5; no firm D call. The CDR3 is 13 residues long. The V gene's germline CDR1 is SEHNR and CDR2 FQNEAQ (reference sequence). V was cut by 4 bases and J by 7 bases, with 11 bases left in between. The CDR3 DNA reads TGTGCCAGCAGCTCGTTCGAGGGCCAGCCCCAGCATTTT. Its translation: CASSSFEGQPQHF.

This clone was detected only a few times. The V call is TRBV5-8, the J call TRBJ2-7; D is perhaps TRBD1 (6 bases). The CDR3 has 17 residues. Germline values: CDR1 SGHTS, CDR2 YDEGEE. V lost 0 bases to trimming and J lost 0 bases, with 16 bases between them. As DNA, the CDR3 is TGTGCCAGCAGCTTGGCCCTCCCAGGGGCATTCTCCTACGAGCAGTACTTC. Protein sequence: CASSLALPGAFSYEQYF.

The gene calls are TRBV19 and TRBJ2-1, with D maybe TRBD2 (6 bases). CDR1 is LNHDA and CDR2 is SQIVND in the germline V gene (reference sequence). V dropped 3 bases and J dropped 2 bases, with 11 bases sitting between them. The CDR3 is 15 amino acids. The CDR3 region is CASSIIGGTYNEQFF. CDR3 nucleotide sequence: TGTGCCAGTAGTATTATCGGGGGTACCTACAATGAGCAGTTCTTC.

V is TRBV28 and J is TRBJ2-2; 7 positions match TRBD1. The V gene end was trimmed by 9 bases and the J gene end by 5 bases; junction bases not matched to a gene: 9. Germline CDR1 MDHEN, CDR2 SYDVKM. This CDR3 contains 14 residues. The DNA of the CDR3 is TGTGCCAGTAGTCAGGGACAGAGGACCGGGGAGCTGTTTTTT. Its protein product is CASSQGQRTGELFF.

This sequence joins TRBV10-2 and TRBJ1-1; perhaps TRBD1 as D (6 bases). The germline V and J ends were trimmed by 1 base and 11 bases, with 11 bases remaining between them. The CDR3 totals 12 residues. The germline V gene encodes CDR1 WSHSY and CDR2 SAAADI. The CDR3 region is CASSEFQGQAFF. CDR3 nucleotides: TGCGCCAGCAGTGAGTTTCAGGGGCAGGCTTTCTTT.

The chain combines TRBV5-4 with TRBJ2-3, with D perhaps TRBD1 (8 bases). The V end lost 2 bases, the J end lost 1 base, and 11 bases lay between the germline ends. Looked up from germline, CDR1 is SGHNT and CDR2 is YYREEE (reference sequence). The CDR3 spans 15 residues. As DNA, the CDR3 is TGTGCCAGCAGCTTTACAGGGGGGGGCACAGATACGCAGTATTTT. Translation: CASSFTGGGTDTQYF.

DNA for the CDR3: TGCGCCAGCAGCCAAGCCTCCTGGGACAGGAGAGGCAACACCATATATTTT. Its translation is CASSQASWDRRGNTIYF. The rearrangement uses TRBV4-1 and TRBJ1-3; 8 positions agree with TRBD1. V dropped 1 base and J dropped 7; count of bases not matched to a gene: 12. CDR3 length: 17 residues. Germline CDR1 and CDR2: MGHRA and YSYEKL.

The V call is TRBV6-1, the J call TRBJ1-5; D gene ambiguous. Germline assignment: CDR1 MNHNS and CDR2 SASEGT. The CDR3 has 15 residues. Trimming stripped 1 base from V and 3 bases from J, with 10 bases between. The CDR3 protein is CASSEDRGNNQPQHF. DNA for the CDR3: TGTGCCAGCAGTGAAGATCGGGGAAACAATCAGCCCCAGCATTTT.

In DNA, the CDR3 is TGTGCCAGCGGACGGGAGAACACCGGGGAGCTGTTTTTT. Residues: CASGRENTGELFF. The chain employs TRBV2 and TRBJ2-2, with a possible D match to TRBD2 (5 bases). Germline lookup yields CDR1 SNHLY and CDR2 FYNNEI. V gave up 8 bases and J gave up 1 base, with 8 bases separating them. The CDR3 totals 13 residues.

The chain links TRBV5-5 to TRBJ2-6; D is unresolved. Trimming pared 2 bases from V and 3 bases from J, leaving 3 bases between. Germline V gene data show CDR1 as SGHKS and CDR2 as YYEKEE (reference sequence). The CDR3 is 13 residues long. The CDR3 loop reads CASSLYGANVLTF. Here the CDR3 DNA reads TGTGCCAGCAGCTTATATGGGGCCAACGTCCTGACTTTC.

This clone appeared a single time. The CDR3 DNA reads as TGCGCCAGCAGCCAAGGCTGGTGGCAGAACACCGGGGAGCTGTTTTTT. Translated, it gives CASSQGWWQNTGELFF. The chain combines TRBV4-1 with TRBJ2-2; D remains unclear. V was pared by 1 base and J by 1 base, with 10 bases between. The CDR3 totals 16 residues. Germline V CDR1 and CDR2: MGHRA, YSYEKL.

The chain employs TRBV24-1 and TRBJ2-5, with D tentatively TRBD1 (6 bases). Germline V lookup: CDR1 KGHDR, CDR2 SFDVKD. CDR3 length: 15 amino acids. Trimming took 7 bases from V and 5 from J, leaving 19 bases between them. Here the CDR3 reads CATSATGGPGETQYF. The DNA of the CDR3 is TGTGCCACCAGCGCGACAGGCGGCCCGGGGGAGACCCAGTACTTC.

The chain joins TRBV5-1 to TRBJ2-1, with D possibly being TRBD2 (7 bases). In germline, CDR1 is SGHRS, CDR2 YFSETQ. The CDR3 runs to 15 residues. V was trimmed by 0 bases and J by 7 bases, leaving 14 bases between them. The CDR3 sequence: CASSLGGGTQNEQFF. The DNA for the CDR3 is TGCGCCAGCAGCTTGGGGGGGGGCACCCAGAATGAGCAGTTCTTC.

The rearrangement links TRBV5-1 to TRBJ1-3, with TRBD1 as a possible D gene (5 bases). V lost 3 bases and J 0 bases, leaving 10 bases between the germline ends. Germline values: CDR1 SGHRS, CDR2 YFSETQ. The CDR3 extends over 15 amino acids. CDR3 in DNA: TGCGCCAGCAGCTCGACAGAGTCCTCTGGAAACACCATATATTTT. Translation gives CASSSTESSGNTIYF.

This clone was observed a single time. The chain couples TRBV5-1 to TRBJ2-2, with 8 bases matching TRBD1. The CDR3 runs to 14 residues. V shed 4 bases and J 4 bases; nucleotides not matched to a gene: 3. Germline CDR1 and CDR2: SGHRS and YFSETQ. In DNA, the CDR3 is TGCGCCAGCAGCAGGACAGGGACCACCGGGGAGCTGTTTTTT. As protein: CASSRTGTTGELFF.

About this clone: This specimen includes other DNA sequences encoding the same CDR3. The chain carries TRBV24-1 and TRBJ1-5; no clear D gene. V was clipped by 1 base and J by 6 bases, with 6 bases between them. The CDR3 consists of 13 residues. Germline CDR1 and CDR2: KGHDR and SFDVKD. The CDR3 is CATSDFSGQPQHF. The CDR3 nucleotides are TGTGCCACCAGTGATTTCTCCGGTCAGCCCCAGCATTTT.